The sequence of this T cell receptor (beta chain) was determined in a study of immune cell composition in non-small cell lung cancer. The study, taken as a whole, reports: Tumour TCR-beta clonality showed no significant link to smoking pack-years.

Germline trimming cut 9 bases from V and 1 base from J; bases unmatched to any gene: 7. CDR3 length: 14 amino acids. Germline V CDR1 and CDR2: MNHNS, SASEGT. Clones were sequenced by immunoSEQ multiplex PCR, and TCRdb holds only the in-frame ones, with some missing. The repertoire has around 3,000 clones, roughly 84% of them found once; the top ten carry around 35%. Note on this clone: Its antigen is still unknown.

The V and J genes are TRBV6-1 and TRBJ2-5, with 8 bases matching TRBD2. The sequenced sample was lung tumor tissue. The receptor was isolated from a human donor with non-small cell lung cancer. The chain's CDR3 is CASPSAGVQETQYF. In DNA form, the CDR3 reads TGTGCCAGTCCTTCAGCGGGGGTCCAAGAGACCCAGTACTTC.